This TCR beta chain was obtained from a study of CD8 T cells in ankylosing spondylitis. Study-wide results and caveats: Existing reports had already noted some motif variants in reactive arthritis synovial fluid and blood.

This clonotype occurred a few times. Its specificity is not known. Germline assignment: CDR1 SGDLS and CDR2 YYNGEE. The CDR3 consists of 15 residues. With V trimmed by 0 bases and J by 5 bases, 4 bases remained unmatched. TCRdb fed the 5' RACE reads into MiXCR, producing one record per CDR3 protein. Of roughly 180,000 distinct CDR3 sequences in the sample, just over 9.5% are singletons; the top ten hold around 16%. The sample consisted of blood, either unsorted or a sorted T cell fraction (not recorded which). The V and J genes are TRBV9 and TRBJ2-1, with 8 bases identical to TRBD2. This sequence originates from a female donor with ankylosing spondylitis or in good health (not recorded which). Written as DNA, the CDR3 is TGTGCCAGCAGCGTAGTGGCGGGAGGAAACAATGAGCAGTTCTTC. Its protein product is CASSVVAGGNNEQFF.